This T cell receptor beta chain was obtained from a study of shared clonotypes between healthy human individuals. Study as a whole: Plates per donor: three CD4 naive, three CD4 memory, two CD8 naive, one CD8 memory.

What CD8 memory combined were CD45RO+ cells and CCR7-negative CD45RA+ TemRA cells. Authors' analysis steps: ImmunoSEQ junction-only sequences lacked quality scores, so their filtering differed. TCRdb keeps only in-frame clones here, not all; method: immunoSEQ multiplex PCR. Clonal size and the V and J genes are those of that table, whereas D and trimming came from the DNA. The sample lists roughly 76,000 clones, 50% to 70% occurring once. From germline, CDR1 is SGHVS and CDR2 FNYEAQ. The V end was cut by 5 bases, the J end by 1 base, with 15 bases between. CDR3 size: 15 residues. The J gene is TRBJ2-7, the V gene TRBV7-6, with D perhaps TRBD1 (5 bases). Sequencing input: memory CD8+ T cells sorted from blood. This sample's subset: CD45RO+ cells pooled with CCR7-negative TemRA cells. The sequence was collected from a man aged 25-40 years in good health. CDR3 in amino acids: CASSNTGDVSYEQYF. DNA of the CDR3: TGTGCCAGCAGCAATACAGGAGACGTTTCCTACGAGCAGTACTTC.